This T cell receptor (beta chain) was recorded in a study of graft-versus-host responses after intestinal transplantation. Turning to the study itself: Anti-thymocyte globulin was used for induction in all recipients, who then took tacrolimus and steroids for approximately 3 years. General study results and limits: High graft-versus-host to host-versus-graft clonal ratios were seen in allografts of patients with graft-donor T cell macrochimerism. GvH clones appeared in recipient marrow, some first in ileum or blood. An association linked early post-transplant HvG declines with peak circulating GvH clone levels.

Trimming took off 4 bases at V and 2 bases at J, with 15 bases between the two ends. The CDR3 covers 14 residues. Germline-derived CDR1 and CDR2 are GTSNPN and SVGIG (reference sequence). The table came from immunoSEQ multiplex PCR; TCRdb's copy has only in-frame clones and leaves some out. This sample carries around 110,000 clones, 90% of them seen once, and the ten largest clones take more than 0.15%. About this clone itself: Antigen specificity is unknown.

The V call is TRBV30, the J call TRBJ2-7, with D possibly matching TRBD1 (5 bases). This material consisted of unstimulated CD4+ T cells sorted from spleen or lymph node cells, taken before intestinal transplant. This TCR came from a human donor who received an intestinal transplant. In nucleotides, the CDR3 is TGTGCCTGGAAGGTCTCTGTGGGGCCCTACGAGCAGTACTTC. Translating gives CAWKVSVGPYEQYF. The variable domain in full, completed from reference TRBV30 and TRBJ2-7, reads SQTIHQWPATLVQPVGSPLSLECTVEGTSNPNLYWYRQAAGRGLQLLFYSVGIGQISSEVPQNLSASRPQDRQFILSSKKLLLSDSGFYLCAWKVSVGPYEQYFGPGTRLTVT.